This T cell receptor (beta chain) was recovered during a study of control samples from healthy donors and cancer patients. Using immunoSEQ multiplex PCR, the repertoire was profiled, and TCRdb retains in-frame clones only, with some absent. The sample lists about 140,000 clones; roughly 89% were seen once. This TCR was recovered from a man between 18 and 35 years old in good health. The sequencing input was blood.

The chain's CDR3 is CASSEALQQGYGYTF. The CDR3 DNA follows: TGTGCCAGCAGTGAAGCGCTTCAGCAGGGCTATGGCTACACCTTC. The genes are TRBV6-1 and TRBJ1-2; D is perhaps TRBD1 (5 bases). CDR1 and CDR2 (germline): MNHNS, SASEGT. With 0 bases removed from V and 4 bases from J, the gap between germline ends came to 12 bases. This CDR3 spans 15 amino acids.